This record covers a single T cell receptor (beta chain). This entry is derived from a study of blood T cell repertoires in COVID-19. The wider study: Whether acute or convalescent, the COVID-19 samples came from the United States, Italy and Spain.

This CDR3 is built from 12 residues. V dropped 3 bases and J dropped 4 bases, with 6 bases sitting between them. Per germline, CDR1 MNHEY and CDR2 SVGAGI. As processed by the authors: Amplification of reference gene primers was used by the study to estimate nucleated cell counts. Measured with immunoSEQ multiplex PCR; TCRdb has only the in-frame clones, and not every one. The D gene and trimming were derived from the DNA, and the V and J assignments and clone size from that table. The repertoire holds about 99,000 clones, 75% to 90% seen once, with 26% in the top ten. The source is a man in his 60s with acute or convalescent COVID-19. Sequencing input: peripheral blood. This chain connects TRBV6-5 to TRBJ1-2; D is ambiguous. The CDR3 nucleotides are TGTGCCAGCAGTTATAGCAGCTATGGCTACACCTTC. Translation gives CASSYSSYGYTF.